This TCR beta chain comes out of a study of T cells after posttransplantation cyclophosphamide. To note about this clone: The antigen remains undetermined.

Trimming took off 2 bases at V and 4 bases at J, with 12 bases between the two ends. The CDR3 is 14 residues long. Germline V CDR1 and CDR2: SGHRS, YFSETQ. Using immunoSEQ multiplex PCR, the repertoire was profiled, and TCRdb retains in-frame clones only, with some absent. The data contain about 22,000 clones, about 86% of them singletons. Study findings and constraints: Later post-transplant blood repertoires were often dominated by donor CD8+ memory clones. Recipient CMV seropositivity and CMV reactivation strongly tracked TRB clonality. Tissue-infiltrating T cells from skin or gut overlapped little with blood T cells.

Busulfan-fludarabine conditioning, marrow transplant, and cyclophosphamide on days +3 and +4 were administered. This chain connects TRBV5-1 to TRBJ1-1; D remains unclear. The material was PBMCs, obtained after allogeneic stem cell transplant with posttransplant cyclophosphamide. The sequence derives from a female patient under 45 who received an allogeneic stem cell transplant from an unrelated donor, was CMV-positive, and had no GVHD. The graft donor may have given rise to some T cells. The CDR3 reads CASSFPSRSTEAFF. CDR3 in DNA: TGCGCCAGCAGCTTCCCTTCAAGGAGCACTGAAGCTTTCTTT.